The 17 T cell receptor beta chains below all came from one sample that was sequenced in a study of T cells after yellow fever vaccination. TCRdb reprocessed the 5' RACE reads via MiXCR and lists one record per CDR3 protein. The sample carries roughly 94,000 distinct CDR3 sequences, under 9% recorded once. Specimen: CD8+ T cells not binding an NS4B(214-222) dextramer, sorted from PBMCs, collected less than 16 days after the first yellow fever vaccination. The receptor set was obtained from a man between 18 and 35 years old who received the YFV17D yellow fever vaccine.

In its sample, this clonotype was seen a few times. This rearrangement joins TRBV7-2 to TRBJ2-3; unclear D gene. Germline V gene data show CDR1 as SGHTA and CDR2 as FQGNSA. Trimming pared 5 bases from V and 2 bases from J, leaving 8 bases between. The CDR3 is 13 residues long. For the CDR3, the DNA is TGTGCCAGCAGCCCGGAAAACACAGATACGCAGTATTTT. Amino acids: CASSPENTDTQYF.

A few counts support this clonotype. The chain recombines TRBV24-1 with TRBJ2-3, with 8 bases aligning to TRBD2. Germline V gene sequence: CDR1 KGHDR, CDR2 SFDVKD. With V trimmed by 6 bases and J by 0 bases, 10 bases remained unmatched. This CDR3 region has 17 residues. The CDR3 is CATSTRSAGESTDTQYF. CDR3 DNA: TGTGCCACCAGTACTCGTTCAGCGGGAGAGAGCACAGATACGCAGTATTTT.

This clonotype was detected many times. The rearrangement links TRBV6-2 or TRBV6-3 to TRBJ2-3; the match to TRBD2 covers 11 bases. Trimming cost V 6 bases and J 5 bases; bases outside gene matches: 10. CDR1 is MNHEY and CDR2 is SVGEGT in the germline V gene. The CDR3 covers 16 residues. Written as DNA, the CDR3 is TGTGCCAGCAGACCAACTAGCGGGGGTCAACAAGATACGCAGTATTTT. This gives the protein CASRPTSGGQQDTQYF.

Comments on this clonotype: Being one base from a much bigger clone, this may be a read error. This CDR3 is missing its conserved last phenylalanine or tryptophan, likely due to a read error. CDR3 amino acids: CASRAAGAGGLAEQFL. For the CDR3, the DNA is TGTGCCAGCAGGGCCGCTGGGGCGGGGGGGCTCGCTGAGCAGTTCCTC. V gene TRBV12-3 or TRBV12-4 combines with J gene TRBJ2-1; 9 bases match TRBD2. V shed 6 bases and J 9 bases; nucleotides not matched to a gene: 15. The CDR3 is made up of 16 amino acids.

This chain uses TRBV7-2 with TRBJ2-5; 8 positions agree with TRBD1. The CDR3 sequence is 14 residues long. Germline V CDR1 and CDR2: SGHTA, FQGNSA. V trimming: 2 bases; J trimming: 5 bases; junction bases outside the gene matches: 4. CDR3: CASSLSRGHETQYF. In DNA form, the CDR3 reads TGTGCCAGCAGCTTAAGCAGGGGGCATGAGACCCAGTACTTC.

This chain joins TRBV7-9 and TRBJ2-3, with 8 bases identical to TRBD1. J was trimmed by 1 base and V by 2 bases; bases with no gene match: 5. This CDR3 spans 16 amino acids. In germline, CDR1 is SEHNR, CDR2 FQNEAQ (reference sequence). The CDR3 spells CASSLMMTGGTDTQYF. DNA of the CDR3: TGTGCCAGCAGCTTAATGATGACAGGGGGCACAGATACGCAGTATTTT. Full variable domain (remainder filled in from reference TRBV7-9 and TRBJ2-3): DTGVSQNPRHKITKRGQNVTFRCDPISEHNRLYWYRQTLGQGPEFLTYFQNEAQLEKSRLLSDRFSAERPKGSFSTLEIQRTEQGDSAMYLCASSLMMTGGTDTQYFGPGTRLTVL.

Only a few counts were recorded for this clonotype. The chain uses TRBV5-1 and TRBJ2-7, with D tentatively TRBD1 or TRBD2 (5 bases each). This CDR3 is built from 14 residues. V was clipped by 4 bases and J by 0 bases, with 11 bases between them. In germline, CDR1 is SGHRS, CDR2 YFSETQ. The CDR3 spells CASSMAGSSYEQYF. In DNA form, the CDR3 reads TGCGCCAGCAGCATGGCAGGGAGCTCCTACGAGCAGTACTTC.

This sequence joins TRBV15 and TRBJ2-7; D uncertain. V was shortened by 0 bases and J by 2 bases, with 2 bases between the two germline ends. Per the germline V gene, CDR1 is LNHNV and CDR2 is YYDKDF (reference sequence). The CDR3 runs 12 residues. The CDR3 loop reads CATSRDPYEQYF. CDR3 sequence (DNA): TGTGCCACCAGCAGAGATCCCTACGAGCAGTACTTC.

This clonotype has more than one count but fewer than ten. CDR3 sequence reads: CASSRGLAGSPSSYNEQFF. The CDR3, as DNA: TGCGCCAGCAGCCGCGGACTAGCGGGCTCCCCGAGCTCCTACAATGAGCAGTTCTTC. The chain has TRBV4-1 and TRBJ2-1; TRBD2 matches at 11 bases. With 4 bases clipped from V and 0 bases from J, the junction kept 11 bases outside the gene matches. CDR3 size: 19 residues. Germline assignment: CDR1 MGHRA and CDR2 YSYEKL.

The chain employs TRBV9 and TRBJ1-1, with D possibly TRBD1 on 6 matching bases. V lost 3 bases to trimming and J lost 0 bases, with 15 bases between them. Germline V gene data show CDR1 as SGDLS and CDR2 as YYNGEE. The CDR3 runs 16 residues. In DNA, the CDR3 is TGTGCCAGCAGCGCAGATGGGGGGCTGGTGAACACTGAAGCTTTCTTT. It translates to CASSADGGLVNTEAFF.

The genes are TRBV6-2 or TRBV6-3 and TRBJ2-1; TRBD1 is a possible D gene (6 bases). Looked up from germline, CDR1 is MNHEY and CDR2 is SVGEGT. With 1 base removed from V and 13 bases from J, the gap between germline ends came to 11 bases. This CDR3 has 12 residues. Here the CDR3 DNA reads TGTGCCAGCAGTTACTACAGGGTGGATCAGTTCTTC. Translated: CASSYYRVDQFF.

The rearrangement joins TRBV19 to TRBJ2-7; D is unresolved. The CDR3 is 11 amino acids. Deletions cut 5 bases from V and 4 bases from J, with 6 bases between. The germline V gene has CDR1 LNHDA and CDR2 SQIVND (reference sequence). DNA of the CDR3: TGTGCCAGTAGTTCACTATACGAGCAGTACTTC. Its translation: CASSSLYEQYF.

This clonotype was seen only a few times. This chain joins TRBV7-2 and TRBJ1-2; possibly TRBD1 for D (5 bases). CDR1 is SGHTA, CDR2 FQGNSA, per germline. Trimming took off 3 bases at V and 4 bases at J, with 9 bases between the two ends. This CDR3 contains 13 residues. The CDR3 protein is CASSFPGPYGYTF. Here the CDR3 DNA reads TGTGCCAGCAGCTTTCCAGGGCCCTATGGCTACACCTTC.

This clonotype occurred many times. J is TRBJ2-3 and V is TRBV4-2; D not certain. CDR1 is LGHNA, CDR2 YNFKEQ, per germline. V was cut by 4 bases and J by 0 bases, with 8 bases left in between. CDR3 length equals 14 residues. CDR3 in DNA: TGTGCCAGCAGCCCGGACCCTAGCACAGATACGCAGTATTTT. Its protein product is CASSPDPSTDTQYF.

This clonotype came up a few times. The V call is TRBV27, the J call TRBJ2-3; either TRBD1 or TRBD2 may fit D (5 bases each). CDR3 length equals 14 residues. Germline-derived CDR1 and CDR2 are MNHEY and SMNVEV (reference sequence). V was trimmed by 2 bases and J by 6 bases, leaving 12 bases between them. The CDR3 is CASSLLMGEDTQYF. CDR3 DNA sequence: TGTGCCAGCAGTTTACTGATGGGGGAGGATACGCAGTATTTT.

The chain carries TRBV10-3 and TRBJ2-7; 8 nucleotides align to TRBD2. The germline V gene has CDR1 ENHRY and CDR2 SYGVKD. Germline trimming cut 4 bases from V and 0 bases from J; bases unmatched to any gene: 2. The CDR3 contains 14 residues. Here the CDR3 reads CAISASGSSYEQYF. CDR3 DNA sequence: TGTGCCATCAGTGCAAGCGGGAGCTCCTACGAGCAGTACTTC.

V is TRBV6-1 and J is TRBJ1-2; D is ambiguous. Trimming shortened V by 7 bases and J by 2 bases, and 11 bases separated the two germline ends. Germline CDR1 and CDR2: MNHNS and SASEGT. There are 13 residues in the CDR3. The CDR3 nucleotides read TGTGCCAGCACGGGCAGCCCAAACTATGGCTACACCTTC. It is translated as CASTGSPNYGYTF.